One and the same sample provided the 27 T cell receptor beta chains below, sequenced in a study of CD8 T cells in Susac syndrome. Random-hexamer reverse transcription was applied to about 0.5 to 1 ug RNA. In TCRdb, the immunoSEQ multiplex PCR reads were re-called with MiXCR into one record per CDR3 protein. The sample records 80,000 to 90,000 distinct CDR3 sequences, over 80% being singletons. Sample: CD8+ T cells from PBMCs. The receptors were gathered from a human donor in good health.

This CDR3 reads CASSQSTGIYEQYF. In nucleotides, the CDR3 is TGTGCCAGCAGCCAGTCGACAGGGATCTACGAGCAGTACTTC. The gene calls are TRBV3-1 and TRBJ2-7, with 7 bases aligning to TRBD1. V gave up 3 bases and J gave up 3 bases; unmatched junction bases: 5. The CDR3 extends over 14 amino acids. Germline CDR1 and CDR2: LGHDT and YNNKEL (reference sequence).

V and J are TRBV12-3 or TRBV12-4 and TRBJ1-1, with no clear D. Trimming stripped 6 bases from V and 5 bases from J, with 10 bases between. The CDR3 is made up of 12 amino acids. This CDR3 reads CASSFPGTEAFF. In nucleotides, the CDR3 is TGTGCCAGCAGCTTTCCCGGGACTGAAGCTTTCTTT.

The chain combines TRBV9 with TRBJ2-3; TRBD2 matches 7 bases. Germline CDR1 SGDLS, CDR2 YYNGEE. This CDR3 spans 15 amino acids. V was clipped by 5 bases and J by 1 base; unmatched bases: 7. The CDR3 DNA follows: TGTGCCAGCAGTGAAACTAGCGCCCGCACAGATACGCAGTATTTT. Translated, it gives CASSETSARTDTQYF.

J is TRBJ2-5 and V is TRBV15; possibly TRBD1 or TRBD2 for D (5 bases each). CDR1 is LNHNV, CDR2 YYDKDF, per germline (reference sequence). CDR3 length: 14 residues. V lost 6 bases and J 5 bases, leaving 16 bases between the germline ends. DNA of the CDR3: TGTGCCACCAGGACGGGACCATCCTTGGAGACCCAGTACTTC. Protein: CATRTGPSLETQYF.

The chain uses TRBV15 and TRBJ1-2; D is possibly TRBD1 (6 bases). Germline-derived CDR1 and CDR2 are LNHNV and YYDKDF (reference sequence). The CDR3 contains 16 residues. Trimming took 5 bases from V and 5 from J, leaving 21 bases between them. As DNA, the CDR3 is TGTGCCACCAGCGGCTCCCAGGTACAGGGCGAGTATGGCTACACCTTC. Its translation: CATSGSQVQGEYGYTF.

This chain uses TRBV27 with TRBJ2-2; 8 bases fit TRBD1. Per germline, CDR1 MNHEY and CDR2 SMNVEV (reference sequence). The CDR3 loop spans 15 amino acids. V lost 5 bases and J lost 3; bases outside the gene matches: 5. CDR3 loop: CASSTGQGYTGELFF. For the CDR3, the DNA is TGTGCCAGCAGTACCGGACAGGGCTACACCGGGGAGCTGTTTTTT.

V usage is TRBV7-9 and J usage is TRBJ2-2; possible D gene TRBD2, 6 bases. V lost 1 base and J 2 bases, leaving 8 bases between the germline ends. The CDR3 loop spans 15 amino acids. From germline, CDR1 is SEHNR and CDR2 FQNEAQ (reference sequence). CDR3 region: CASSLVGLNTGELFF. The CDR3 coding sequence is TGTGCCAGCAGCTTAGTGGGACTCAACACCGGGGAGCTGTTTTTT. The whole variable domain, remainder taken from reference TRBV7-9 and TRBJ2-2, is DTGVSQNPRHKITKRGQNVTFRCDPISEHNRLYWYRQTLGQGPEFLTYFQNEAQLEKSRLLSDRFSAERPKGSFSTLEIQRTEQGDSAMYLCASSLVGLNTGELFFGEGSRLTVL.

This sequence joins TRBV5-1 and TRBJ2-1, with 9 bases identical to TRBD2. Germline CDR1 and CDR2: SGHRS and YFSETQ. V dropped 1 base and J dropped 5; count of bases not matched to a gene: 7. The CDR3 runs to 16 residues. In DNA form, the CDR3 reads TGCGCCAGCAGCTTGAATCAGCGGGGGGCTAACAATGAGCAGTTCTTC. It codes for CASSLNQRGANNEQFF.

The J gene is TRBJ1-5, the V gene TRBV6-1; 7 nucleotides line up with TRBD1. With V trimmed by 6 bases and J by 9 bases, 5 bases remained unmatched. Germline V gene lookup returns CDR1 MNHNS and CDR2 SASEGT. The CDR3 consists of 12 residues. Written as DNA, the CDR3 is TGTGCCAGCAGAATAGGGGGCTGGCCCCAGCATTTT. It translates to CASRIGGWPQHF.

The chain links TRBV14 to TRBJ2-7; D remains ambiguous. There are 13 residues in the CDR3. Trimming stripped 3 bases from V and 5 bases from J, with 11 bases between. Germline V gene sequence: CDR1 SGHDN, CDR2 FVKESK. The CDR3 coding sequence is TGTGCCAGCAGCCATTCCTCAGTCCACGAGCAGTACTTC. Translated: CASSHSSVHEQYF. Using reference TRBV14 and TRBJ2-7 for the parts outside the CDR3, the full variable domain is EAGVTQFPSHSVIEKGQTVTLRCDPISGHDNLYWYRRVMGKEIKFLLHFVKESKQDESGMPNNRFLAERTGGTYSTLKVQPAELEDSGVYFCASSHSSVHEQYFGPGTRLTVT.

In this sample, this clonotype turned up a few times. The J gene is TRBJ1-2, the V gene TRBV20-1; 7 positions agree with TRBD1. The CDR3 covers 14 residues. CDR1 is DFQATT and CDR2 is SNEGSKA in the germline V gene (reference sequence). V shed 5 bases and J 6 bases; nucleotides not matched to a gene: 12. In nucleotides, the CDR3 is TGCAGTGCTTATGGACAGGCGGGGGCCAATGGCTACACCTTC. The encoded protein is CSAYGQAGANGYTF.

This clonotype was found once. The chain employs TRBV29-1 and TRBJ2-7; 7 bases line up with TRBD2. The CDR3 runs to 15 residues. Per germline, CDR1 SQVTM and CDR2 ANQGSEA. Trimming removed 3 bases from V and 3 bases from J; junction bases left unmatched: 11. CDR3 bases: TGCAGCGTTGAGGCTGGGGGGGAAGCCAACTACGAGCAGTACTTC. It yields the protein CSVEAGGEANYEQYF.

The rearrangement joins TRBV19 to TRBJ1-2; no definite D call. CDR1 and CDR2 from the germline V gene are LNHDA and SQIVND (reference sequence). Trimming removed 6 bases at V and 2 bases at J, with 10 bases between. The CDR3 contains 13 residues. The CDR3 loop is CASRDGLNYGYTF. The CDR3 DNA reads TGTGCCAGTAGGGACGGTTTGAACTATGGCTACACCTTC.

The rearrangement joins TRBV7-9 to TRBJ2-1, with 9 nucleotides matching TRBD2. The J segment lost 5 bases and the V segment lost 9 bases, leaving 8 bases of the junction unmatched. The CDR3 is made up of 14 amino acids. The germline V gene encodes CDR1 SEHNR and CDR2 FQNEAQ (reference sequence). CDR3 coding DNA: TGTGCCAGTACCTTAGCGGGGGAGCACAATGAGCAGTTCTTC. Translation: CASTLAGEHNEQFF.

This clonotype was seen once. The CDR3 DNA follows: TGTGCCAGCAGTTACACGGGGGGGCGTGTAGATACGCAGTATTTT. It yields the protein CASSYTGGRVDTQYF. J is TRBJ2-3 and V is TRBV6-5; 8 bases line up with TRBD2. Per the germline V gene, CDR1 is MNHEY and CDR2 is SVGAGI. The ends lost 2 bases at V and 5 bases at J; junction bases unmatched: 6. CDR3 length: 15 residues.

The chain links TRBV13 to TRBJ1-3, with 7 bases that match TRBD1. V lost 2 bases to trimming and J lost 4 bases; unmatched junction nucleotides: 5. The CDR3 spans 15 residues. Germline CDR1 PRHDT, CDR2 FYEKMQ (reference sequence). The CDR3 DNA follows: TGTGCCAGCAGCTTAAAAGGGGGCTGGGGAAACACCATATATTTT. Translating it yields CASSLKGGWGNTIYF.

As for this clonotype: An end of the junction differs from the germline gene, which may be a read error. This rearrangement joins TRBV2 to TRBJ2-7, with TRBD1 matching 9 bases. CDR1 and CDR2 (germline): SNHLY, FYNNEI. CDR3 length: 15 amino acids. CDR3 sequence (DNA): TGTGCCAGCCGTGAAACCGGGACAGGGTACTACGAGCAGTACTTC. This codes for CASRETGTGYYEQYF.

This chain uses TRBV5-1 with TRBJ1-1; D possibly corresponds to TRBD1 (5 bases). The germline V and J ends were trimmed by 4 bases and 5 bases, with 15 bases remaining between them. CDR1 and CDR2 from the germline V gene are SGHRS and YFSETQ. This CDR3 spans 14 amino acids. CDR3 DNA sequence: TGCGCCAGCAGCATCGGGACGGAAAGGACTGAAGCTTTCTTT. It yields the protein CASSIGTERTEAFF.

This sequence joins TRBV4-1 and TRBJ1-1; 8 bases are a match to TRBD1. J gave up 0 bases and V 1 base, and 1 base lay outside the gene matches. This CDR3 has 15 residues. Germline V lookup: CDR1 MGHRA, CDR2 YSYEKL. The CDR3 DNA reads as TGCGCCAGCAGCCAAGGACAGGGGATGAACACTGAAGCTTTCTTT. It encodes CASSQGQGMNTEAFF.

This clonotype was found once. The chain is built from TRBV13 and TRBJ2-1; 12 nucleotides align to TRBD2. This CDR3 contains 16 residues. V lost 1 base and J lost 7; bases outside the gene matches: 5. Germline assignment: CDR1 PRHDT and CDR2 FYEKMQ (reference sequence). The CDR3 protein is CASSLELAGGENEQFF. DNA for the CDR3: TGTGCCAGCAGCTTAGAACTAGCGGGGGGCGAAAATGAGCAGTTCTTC.

CDR3 residues: CASSQGFPGNDQPQHF. CDR3 DNA: TGTGCCAGCAGCCAAGGATTTCCAGGGAACGATCAGCCCCAGCATTTT. This chain connects TRBV3-1 to TRBJ1-5; a possible D gene is TRBD1 (5 bases). The CDR3 is made up of 16 amino acids. From germline, CDR1 is LGHDT and CDR2 YNNKEL (reference sequence). The V end was cut by 1 base, the J end by 5 bases, with 15 bases between.

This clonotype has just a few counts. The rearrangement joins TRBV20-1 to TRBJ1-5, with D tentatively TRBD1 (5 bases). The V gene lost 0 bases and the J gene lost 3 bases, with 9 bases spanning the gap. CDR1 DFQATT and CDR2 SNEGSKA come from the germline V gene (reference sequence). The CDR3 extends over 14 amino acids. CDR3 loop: CSARDTGVNQPQHF. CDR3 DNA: TGCAGTGCTAGAGATACGGGGGTCAATCAGCCCCAGCATTTT.

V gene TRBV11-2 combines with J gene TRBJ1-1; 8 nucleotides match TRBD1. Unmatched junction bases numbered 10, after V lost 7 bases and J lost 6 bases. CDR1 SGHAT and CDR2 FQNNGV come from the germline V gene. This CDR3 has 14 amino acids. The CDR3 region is CASTPDRVLPEAFF. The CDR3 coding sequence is TGTGCCAGCACCCCGGACAGGGTCCTGCCTGAAGCTTTCTTT.

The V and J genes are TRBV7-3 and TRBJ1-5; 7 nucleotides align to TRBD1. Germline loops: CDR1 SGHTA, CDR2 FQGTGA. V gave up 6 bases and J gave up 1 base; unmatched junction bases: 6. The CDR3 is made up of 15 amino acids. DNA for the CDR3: TGTGCCAGCAGGCTCAGGGGGGGAAGCAATCAGCCCCAGCATTTT. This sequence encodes CASRLRGGSNQPQHF.

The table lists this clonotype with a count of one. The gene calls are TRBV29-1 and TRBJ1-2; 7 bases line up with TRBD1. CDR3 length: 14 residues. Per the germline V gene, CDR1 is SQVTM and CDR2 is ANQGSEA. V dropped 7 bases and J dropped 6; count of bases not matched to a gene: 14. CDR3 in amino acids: CSASDPTGKDGYTF. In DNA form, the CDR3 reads TGCAGCGCCAGTGACCCGACAGGGAAGGATGGCTACACCTTC.

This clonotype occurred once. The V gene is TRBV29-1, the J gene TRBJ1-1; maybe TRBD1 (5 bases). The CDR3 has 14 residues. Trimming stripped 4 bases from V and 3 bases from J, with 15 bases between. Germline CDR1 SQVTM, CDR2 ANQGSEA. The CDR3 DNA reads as TGCAGCGTTGGGTATCCAGGGCGGGACACTGAAGCTTTCTTT. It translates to CSVGYPGRDTEAFF.

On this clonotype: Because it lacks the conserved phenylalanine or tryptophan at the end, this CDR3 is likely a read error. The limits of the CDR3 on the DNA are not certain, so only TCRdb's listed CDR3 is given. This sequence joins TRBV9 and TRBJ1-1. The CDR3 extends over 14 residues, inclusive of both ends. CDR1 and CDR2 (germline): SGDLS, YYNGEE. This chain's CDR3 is CASSVGGVNTEVFL.